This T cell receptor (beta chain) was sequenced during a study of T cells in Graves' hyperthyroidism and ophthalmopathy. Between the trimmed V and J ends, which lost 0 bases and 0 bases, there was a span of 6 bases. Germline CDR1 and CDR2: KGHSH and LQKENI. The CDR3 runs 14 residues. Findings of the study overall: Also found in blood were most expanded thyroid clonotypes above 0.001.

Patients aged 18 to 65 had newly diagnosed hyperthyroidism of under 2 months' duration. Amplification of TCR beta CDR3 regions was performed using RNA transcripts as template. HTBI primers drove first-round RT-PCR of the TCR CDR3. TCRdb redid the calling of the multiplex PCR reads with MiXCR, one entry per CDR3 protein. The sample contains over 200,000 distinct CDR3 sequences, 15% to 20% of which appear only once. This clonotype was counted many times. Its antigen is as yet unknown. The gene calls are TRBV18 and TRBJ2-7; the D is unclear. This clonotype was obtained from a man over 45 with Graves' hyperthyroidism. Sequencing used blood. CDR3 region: CASSPPDVSYEQYF. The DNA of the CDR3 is TGTGCCAGCTCACCACCGGACGTCTCCTACGAGCAGTACTTC. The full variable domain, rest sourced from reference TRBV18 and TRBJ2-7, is NAGVMQNPRHLVRRRGQEARLRCSPMKGHSHVYWYRQLPEEGLKFMVYLQKENIIDESGMPKERFSAEFPKEGPSILRIQQVVRGDSAAYFCASSPPDVSYEQYFGPGTRLTVT.